The TCR beta chain described here comes from a study of post-analysis software for immune sequencing data. Study results and limitations: Patients carried roughly 5 TRBV segments more frequently than controls did, and TRBV5-6, TRBV5-1 and TRBV20-1 were among them. Normalized Chao1 diversity was significantly lower in multiple sclerosis patients than in controls.

Prepared libraries of TCR beta cDNA carried unique molecular identifiers. TCRdb itself ran the PCR reads through MiXCR, one entry per CDR3 protein. The sample has more than 500,000 distinct CDR3 sequences; around 34% are singletons. This clonotype was seen more than once but under ten times. No antigen is known for it. With 1 base removed from V and 3 bases from J, the gap between germline ends came to 20 bases. The V gene's germline CDR1 is SGHDN and CDR2 FVKESK. The CDR3 covers 18 residues. This sequence joins TRBV14 and TRBJ2-3; tentatively, D is TRBD1 (6 bases). This TCR derives from a girl aged 2 to 17 with multiple sclerosis. Specimen: blood. The CDR3 spells CASSQVKKGQIRTDTQYF. CDR3 coding DNA: TGTGCCAGCAGCCAAGTGAAGAAAGGACAGATCAGAACAGATACGCAGTATTTT.